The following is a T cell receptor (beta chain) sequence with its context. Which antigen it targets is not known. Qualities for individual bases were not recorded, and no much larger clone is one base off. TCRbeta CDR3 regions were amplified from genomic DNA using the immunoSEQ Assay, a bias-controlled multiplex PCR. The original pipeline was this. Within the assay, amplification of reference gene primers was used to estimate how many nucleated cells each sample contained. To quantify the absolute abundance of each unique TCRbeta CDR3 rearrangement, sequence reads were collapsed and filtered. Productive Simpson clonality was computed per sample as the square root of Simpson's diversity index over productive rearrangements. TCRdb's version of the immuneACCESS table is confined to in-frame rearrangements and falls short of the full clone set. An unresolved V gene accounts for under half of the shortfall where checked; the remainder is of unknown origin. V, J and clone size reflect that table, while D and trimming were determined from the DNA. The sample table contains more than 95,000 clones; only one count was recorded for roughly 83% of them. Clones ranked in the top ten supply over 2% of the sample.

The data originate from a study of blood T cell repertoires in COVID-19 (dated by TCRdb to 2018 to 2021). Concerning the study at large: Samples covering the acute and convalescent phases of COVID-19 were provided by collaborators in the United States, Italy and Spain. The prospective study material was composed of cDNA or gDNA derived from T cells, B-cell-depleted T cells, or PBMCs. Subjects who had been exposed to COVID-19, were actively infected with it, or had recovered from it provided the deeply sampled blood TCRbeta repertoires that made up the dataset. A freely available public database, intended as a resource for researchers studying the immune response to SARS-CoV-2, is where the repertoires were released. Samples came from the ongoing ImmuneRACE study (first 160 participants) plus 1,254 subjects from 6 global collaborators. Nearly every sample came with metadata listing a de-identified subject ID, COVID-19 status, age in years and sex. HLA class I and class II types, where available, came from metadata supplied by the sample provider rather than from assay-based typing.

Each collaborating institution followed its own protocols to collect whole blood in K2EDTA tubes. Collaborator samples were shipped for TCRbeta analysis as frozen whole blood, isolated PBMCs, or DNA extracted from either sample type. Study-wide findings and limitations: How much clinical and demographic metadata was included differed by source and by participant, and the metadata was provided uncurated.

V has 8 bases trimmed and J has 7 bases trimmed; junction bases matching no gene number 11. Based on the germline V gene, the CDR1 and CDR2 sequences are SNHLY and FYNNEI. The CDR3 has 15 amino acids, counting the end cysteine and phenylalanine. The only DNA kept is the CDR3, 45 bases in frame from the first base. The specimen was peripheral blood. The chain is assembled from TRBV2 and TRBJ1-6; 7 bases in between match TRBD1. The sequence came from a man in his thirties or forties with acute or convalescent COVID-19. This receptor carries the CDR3 CASAPLRDRNSPLHF. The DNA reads TGTGCCAGCGCGCCATTAAGGGACAGAAATTCACCCCTCCACTTT.